This TCR beta chain originates from a study of shared clonotypes between healthy human individuals. Overall study results and limits: Among a few donors, roughly 5% of naive CD4 clonotypes were found in common. What naive subsets generally showed was a larger estimated richness than memory subsets showed.

A word on this clone: Its antigen is undetermined.

Each subset's genomic DNA was split evenly across several immunoSEQ plates. The protocol was immunoSEQ multiplex PCR, while the TCRdb copy is restricted to in-frame clones and leaves out a portion. The sample yields 1.5 million to 2.5 million clones, less than 95% seen once. Naive CD8 cells lacked CD45RO, underwent positive selection for CCR7 and left out terminally differentiated effector memory CD45RA+ cells. Everyone who donated was a Caucasian adult who lived in Nashville, Tennessee. Germline-derived CDR1 and CDR2 are SGHTS and YDEGEE. This CDR3 has 15 residues. The V gene end was trimmed by 4 bases and the J gene end by 1 base; junction bases not matched to a gene: 5.

The sequenced sample consisted of naive CD8+ T cells sorted from blood. The chain carries TRBV5-8 and TRBJ2-1, with 7 positions matching TRBD2. The receptor was derived from a man between 18 and 35 years old in good health. As DNA, the CDR3 is TGTGCCAGCAGCCGGAGAGCGGGATCCTACAATGAGCAGTTCTTC. The encoded protein is CASSRRAGSYNEQFF.